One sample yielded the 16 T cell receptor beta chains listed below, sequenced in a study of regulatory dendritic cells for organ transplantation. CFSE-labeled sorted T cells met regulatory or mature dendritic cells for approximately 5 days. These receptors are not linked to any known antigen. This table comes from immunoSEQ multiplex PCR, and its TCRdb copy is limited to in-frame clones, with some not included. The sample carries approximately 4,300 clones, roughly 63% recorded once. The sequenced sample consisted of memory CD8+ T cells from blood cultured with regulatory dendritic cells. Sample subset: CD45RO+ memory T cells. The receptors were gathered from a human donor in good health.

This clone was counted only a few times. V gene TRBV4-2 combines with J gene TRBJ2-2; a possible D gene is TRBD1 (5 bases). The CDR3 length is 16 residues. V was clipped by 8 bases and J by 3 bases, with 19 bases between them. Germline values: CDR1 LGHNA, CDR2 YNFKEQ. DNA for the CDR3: TGTGCCAGCTGTCCGCGGTGGCAGGGTGACACCGGGGAGCTGTTTTTT. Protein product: CASCPRWQGDTGELFF.

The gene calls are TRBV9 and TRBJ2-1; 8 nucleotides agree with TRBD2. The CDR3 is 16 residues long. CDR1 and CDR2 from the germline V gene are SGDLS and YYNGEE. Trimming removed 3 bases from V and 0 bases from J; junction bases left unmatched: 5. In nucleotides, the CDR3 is TGTGCCAGCAGCGCCGGGGGGGGCAGCTCCTACAATGAGCAGTTCTTC. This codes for CASSAGGGSSYNEQFF. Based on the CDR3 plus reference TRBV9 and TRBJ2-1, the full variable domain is DSGVTQTPKHLITATGQRVTLRCSPRSGDLSVYWYQQSLDQGLQFLIQYYNGEERAKGNILERFSAQQFPDLHSELNLSSLELGDSALYFCASSAGGGSSYNEQFFGPGTRLTVL.

This CDR3 reads CASSGDRQANYGYTF. CDR3 DNA sequence: TGTGCCAGCAGTGGTGATAGGCAGGCTAACTATGGCTACACCTTC. V is TRBV2 and J is TRBJ1-2; D is uncertain. From germline, CDR1 is SNHLY and CDR2 FYNNEI. The CDR3 is 15 amino acids. Trimming took 4 bases from V and 0 from J, leaving 12 bases between them.

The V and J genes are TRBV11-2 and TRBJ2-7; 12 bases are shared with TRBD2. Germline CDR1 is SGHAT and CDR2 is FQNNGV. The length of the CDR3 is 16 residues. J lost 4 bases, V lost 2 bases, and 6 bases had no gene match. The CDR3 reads CASSLTSGGLDYEQYF. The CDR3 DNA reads TGTGCCAGCAGCTTAACTAGCGGGGGGTTGGATTACGAGCAGTACTTC.

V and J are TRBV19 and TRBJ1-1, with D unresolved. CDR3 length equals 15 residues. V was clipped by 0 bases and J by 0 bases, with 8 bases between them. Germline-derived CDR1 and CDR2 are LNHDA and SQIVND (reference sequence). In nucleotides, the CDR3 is TGTGCCAGTAGTATAGATCCAGTCATGAACACTGAAGCTTTCTTT. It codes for CASSIDPVMNTEAFF.

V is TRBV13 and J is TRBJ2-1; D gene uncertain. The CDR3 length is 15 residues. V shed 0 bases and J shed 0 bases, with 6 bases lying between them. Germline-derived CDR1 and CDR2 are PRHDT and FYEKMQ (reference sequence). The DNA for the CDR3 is TGTGCCAGCAGCTTAGGACAGAGCTCCTACAATGAGCAGTTCTTC. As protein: CASSLGQSSYNEQFF.

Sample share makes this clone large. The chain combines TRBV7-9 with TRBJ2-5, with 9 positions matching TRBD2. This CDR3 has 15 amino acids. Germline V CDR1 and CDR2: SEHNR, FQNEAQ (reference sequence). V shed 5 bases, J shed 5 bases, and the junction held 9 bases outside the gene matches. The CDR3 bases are TGTGCCAGCAGCATTCCGACTAGCGGCCTGGAGACCCAGTACTTC. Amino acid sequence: CASSIPTSGLETQYF. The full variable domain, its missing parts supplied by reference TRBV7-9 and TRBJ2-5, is DTGVSQNPRHKITKRGQNVTFRCDPISEHNRLYWYRQTLGQGPEFLTYFQNEAQLEKSRLLSDRFSAERPKGSFSTLEIQRTEQGDSAMYLCASSIPTSGLETQYFGPGTRLLVL.

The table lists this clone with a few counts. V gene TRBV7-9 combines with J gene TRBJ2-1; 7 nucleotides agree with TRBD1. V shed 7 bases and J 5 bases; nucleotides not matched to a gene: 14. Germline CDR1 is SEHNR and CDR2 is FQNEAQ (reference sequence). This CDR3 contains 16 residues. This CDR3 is CASTPSSGTADNEQFF. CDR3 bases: TGTGCCAGCACTCCCTCTTCAGGGACAGCTGACAATGAGCAGTTCTTC.

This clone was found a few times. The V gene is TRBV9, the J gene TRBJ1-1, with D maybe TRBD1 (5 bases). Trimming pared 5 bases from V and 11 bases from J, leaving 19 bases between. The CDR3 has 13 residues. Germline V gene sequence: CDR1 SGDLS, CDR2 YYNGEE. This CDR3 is CASRPGAGDAAFF. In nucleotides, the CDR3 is TGTGCCAGCAGACCCGGGGCGGGGGATGCGGCTTTCTTT.

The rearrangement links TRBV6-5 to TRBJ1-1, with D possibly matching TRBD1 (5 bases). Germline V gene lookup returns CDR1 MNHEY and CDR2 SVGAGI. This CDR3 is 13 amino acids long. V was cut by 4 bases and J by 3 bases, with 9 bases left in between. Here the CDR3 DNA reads TGTGCCAGCAGTTGGAGGGGATACACTGAAGCTTTCTTT. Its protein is CASSWRGYTEAFF.

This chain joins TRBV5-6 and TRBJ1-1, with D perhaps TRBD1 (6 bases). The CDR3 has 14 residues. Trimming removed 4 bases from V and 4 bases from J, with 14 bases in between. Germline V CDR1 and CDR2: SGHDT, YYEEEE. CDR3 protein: CASSPHRVSTEAFF. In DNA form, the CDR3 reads TGTGCCAGCAGCCCTCACAGGGTATCCACTGAAGCTTTCTTT.

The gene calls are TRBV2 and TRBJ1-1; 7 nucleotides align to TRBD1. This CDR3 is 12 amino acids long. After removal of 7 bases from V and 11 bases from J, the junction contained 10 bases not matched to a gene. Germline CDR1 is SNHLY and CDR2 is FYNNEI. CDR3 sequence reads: CASNGQALLAFF. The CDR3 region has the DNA TGTGCCAGCAACGGACAGGCCCTTTTGGCTTTCTTT.

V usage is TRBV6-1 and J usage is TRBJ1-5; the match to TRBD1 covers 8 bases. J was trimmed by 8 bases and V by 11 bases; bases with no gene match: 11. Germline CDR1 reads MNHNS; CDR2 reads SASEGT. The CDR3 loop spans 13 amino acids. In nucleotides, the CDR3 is TGTGCCGGCGCGGGACAGGACTTTGAGCCCCAGCATTTT. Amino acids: CAGAGQDFEPQHF.

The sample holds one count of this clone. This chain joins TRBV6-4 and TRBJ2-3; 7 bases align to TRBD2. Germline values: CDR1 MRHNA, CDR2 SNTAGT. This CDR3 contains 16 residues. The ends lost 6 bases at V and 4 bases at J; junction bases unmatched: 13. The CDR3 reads CASSLTSHGGADTQYF. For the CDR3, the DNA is TGTGCCAGCAGCCTGACTAGCCATGGGGGGGCAGATACGCAGTATTTT.

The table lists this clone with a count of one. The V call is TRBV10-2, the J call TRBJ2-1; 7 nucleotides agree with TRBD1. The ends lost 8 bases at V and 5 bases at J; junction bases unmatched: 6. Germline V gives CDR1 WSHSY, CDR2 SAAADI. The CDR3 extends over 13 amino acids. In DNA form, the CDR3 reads TGCGCCAGCCTCATCACAGGGGACAATGAGCAGTTCTTC. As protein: CASLITGDNEQFF.

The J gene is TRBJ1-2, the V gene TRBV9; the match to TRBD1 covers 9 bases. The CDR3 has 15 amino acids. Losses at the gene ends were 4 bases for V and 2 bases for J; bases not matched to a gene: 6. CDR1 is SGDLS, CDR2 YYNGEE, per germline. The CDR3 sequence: CASSPRTGENYGYTF. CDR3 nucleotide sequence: TGTGCCAGCAGCCCCCGGACAGGGGAAAACTATGGCTACACCTTC.